The 7 T cell receptor beta chains in this list originate from one sample, sequenced in a study of beta chain features in type 1 diabetes. Every bit of the isolated RNA underwent reverse transcription, so sequencing read expressed TCRB transcripts. Sequencing used immunoSEQ multiplex PCR; TCRdb keeps in-frame clones, though not all of them. This table holds 810,000 or so clones, 15% to 20% found once. Sequenced material: naive CD4+ T cells from blood. Receptors originate from a woman aged 18-29 years in good health.

This clone has a handful of counts. The CDR3 coding sequence is TGTGCCAGCTCACGGGGATTACGAGAAAGCTCCTACAATGAGCAGTTCTTC. This codes for CASSRGLRESSYNEQFF. The chain links TRBV18 to TRBJ2-1; no reliable D call. Germline V lookup: CDR1 KGHSH, CDR2 LQKENI. Between the trimmed V and J ends, which lost 4 bases and 0 bases, there was a span of 16 bases. The CDR3 length is 17 residues.

The chain is built from TRBV5-1 and TRBJ1-1, with D tentatively TRBD1 (6 bases). V was clipped by 5 bases and J by 5 bases, with 13 bases between them. The CDR3 is 13 residues long. CDR1 SGHRS and CDR2 YFSETQ come from the germline V gene. In nucleotides, the CDR3 is TGCGCCAGCAGTCTCAGGGGAGGGACTGAAGCTTTCTTT. Translation: CASSLRGGTEAFF.

In regard to this clone: The same CDR3 is also encoded by other DNA sequences in this sample. V and J are TRBV7-9 and TRBJ2-7, with TRBD1 as a possible D gene (5 bases). This CDR3 spans 14 amino acids. CDR1 SEHNR and CDR2 FQNEAQ come from the germline V gene (reference sequence). V was trimmed by 1 base and J by 1 base, leaving 8 bases between them. The CDR3 nucleotides read TGTGCCAGCAGCTTAGGGGCAGGGTCCTACGAGCAGTACTTC. Translating it yields CASSLGAGSYEQYF. The full variable domain, completed using reference TRBV7-9 and TRBJ2-7, is DTGVSQNPRHKITKRGQNVTFRCDPISEHNRLYWYRQTLGQGPEFLTYFQNEAQLEKSRLLSDRFSAERPKGSFSTLEIQRTEQGDSAMYLCASSLGAGSYEQYFGPGTRLTVT.

In this sample, this clone turned up a few times. This chain connects TRBV4-2 to TRBJ2-3; the match to TRBD2 covers 13 bases. With V trimmed by 1 base and J by 4 bases, 2 bases remained unmatched. Germline V gene lookup returns CDR1 LGHNA and CDR2 YNFKEQ. This CDR3 comprises 16 residues. CDR3 DNA: TGTGCCAGCAGCCAAGGACTAGCGGGAGGAGCAGATACGCAGTATTTT. Protein sequence: CASSQGLAGGADTQYF.

This clone came up a few times. This chain connects TRBV28 to TRBJ2-5, with D unclear. Germline V CDR1 and CDR2: MDHEN, SYDVKM. The V end lost 3 bases, the J end lost 1 base, and 12 bases lay between the germline ends. This CDR3 contains 15 residues. CDR3 nucleotide sequence: TGTGCCAGCAGTTTTGCCCGGTCAGGCCAAGAGACCCAGTACTTC. It specifies CASSFARSGQETQYF.

Of note for this clone: Other nucleotide sequences from this sample produce the same CDR3. J is TRBJ2-5 and V is TRBV5-4; no definite D call. Trimming cost V 0 bases and J 5 bases, with 5 bases left between them. The germline V gene has CDR1 SGHNT and CDR2 YYREEE (reference sequence). CDR3 length: 12 residues. The CDR3 reads CASSLARETQYF. In DNA, the CDR3 is TGTGCCAGCAGCTTGGCAAGGGAGACCCAGTACTTC.

The sample holds a few counts of this clone. The genes are TRBV19 and TRBJ2-1; tentative D call: TRBD2 (5 bases). There are 16 residues in the CDR3. The V and J ends lost 3 bases and 6 bases respectively, with 18 bases between them. The germline V gene encodes CDR1 LNHDA and CDR2 SQIVND (reference sequence). CDR3 amino acids: CASSIGSTRVGNEQFF. CDR3 DNA sequence: TGTGCCAGTAGTATTGGGAGCACTCGAGTGGGCAATGAGCAGTTCTTC.